These 15 T cell receptor beta chains came from one sample sequenced in a study of control samples from healthy donors and cancer patients. Using immunoSEQ multiplex PCR, the repertoire was profiled, and TCRdb retains in-frame clones only, with some absent. The sample carries fewer than 200,000 clones, 90% to 95% recorded once. Input material: blood. Source of these receptors: a man younger than 30 in good health.

The J gene is TRBJ1-5, the V gene TRBV2, with 8 bases aligning to TRBD1. Trimming at V came to 6 bases and at J to 2 bases, leaving 6 bases not matched to a gene. Germline V lookup: CDR1 SNHLY, CDR2 FYNNEI. The CDR3 totals 15 residues. In nucleotides, the CDR3 is TGTGCCAGCAGGAAACAGGGGGACGGCAATCAGCCCCAGCATTTT. Translation gives CASRKQGDGNQPQHF.

This chain links TRBV21-1 with TRBJ1-1. TRBV21-1 is described as a pseudogene. There are 18 residues in the CDR3. CDR3 nucleotide sequence: TGTGCCAGCAGCGACTTGACGAGATCGGTGGGCCGGAACACTGAAGCTTTCTTT. It yields the protein CASSDLTRSVGRNTEAFF.

J is TRBJ1-3 and V is TRBV12-3 or TRBV12-4; 7 positions match TRBD1. Trimming at V came to 5 bases and at J to 4 bases, leaving 2 bases not matched to a gene. The CDR3 covers 13 residues. CDR3 in amino acids: CASSRDSGNTIYF. In DNA, the CDR3 is TGTGCCAGCAGTCGGGACAGCGGAAACACCATATATTTT.

This chain uses TRBV7-3 with TRBJ1-1; the D gene is possibly TRBD1 (6 bases). The CDR3 has 13 amino acids. Trimming left V 1 base short and J 7 bases short, with 10 bases between. Looked up from germline, CDR1 is SGHTA and CDR2 is FQGTGA. The CDR3 here is CASSLKGGYEAFF. In DNA, the CDR3 is TGTGCCAGCAGCTTAAAGGGGGGGTATGAAGCTTTCTTT.

The J gene is TRBJ1-3, the V gene TRBV9, with no clear D. The CDR3 is 16 residues long. Trimming took 0 bases from V and 1 from J, leaving 11 bases between them. CDR1 is SGDLS, CDR2 YYNGEE, per germline. The CDR3 loop is CASSVATGWSGNTIYF. CDR3 nucleotides: TGTGCCAGCAGCGTAGCTACGGGGTGGTCTGGAAACACCATATATTTT.

This chain joins TRBV5-1 and TRBJ2-3; TRBD1 matches 7 bases. Looked up from germline, CDR1 is SGHRS and CDR2 is YFSETQ. Germline trimming cut 3 bases from V and 4 bases from J; bases unmatched to any gene: 8. The CDR3 totals 15 residues. In DNA form, the CDR3 reads TGCGCCAGCAGCTCGAGGGGGCCTGGGGCAGATACGCAGTATTTT. This gives the protein CASSSRGPGADTQYF.

The chain couples TRBV29-1 to TRBJ2-3; unclear D gene. The germline V gene encodes CDR1 SQVTM and CDR2 ANQGSEA. V was trimmed by 0 bases and J by 3 bases, leaving 10 bases between them. The length of the CDR3 is 14 residues. The CDR3 loop reads CSVEEPDGTDTQYF. CDR3 bases: TGCAGCGTTGAAGAACCTGACGGGACAGATACGCAGTATTTT.

The rearrangement joins TRBV4-1 to TRBJ2-4, with TRBD2 matching 12 bases. CDR3 length: 17 amino acids. Losses at the gene ends were 2 bases for V and 7 bases for J; bases not matched to a gene: 9. In germline, CDR1 is MGHRA, CDR2 YSYEKL. The CDR3 nucleotides read TGCGCCAGCAGCCAACCTTGGGGACTAGCGGGTGTGAACATTCAGTACTTC. It specifies CASSQPWGLAGVNIQYF.

The V gene is TRBV6-2 or TRBV6-3, the J gene TRBJ2-5, with D hard to call. This CDR3 has 13 amino acids. CDR1 is MNHEY, CDR2 SVGEGT, per germline. Trimming shortened V by 2 bases and J by 2 bases, and 6 bases separated the two germline ends. The CDR3 nucleotides read TGTGCCAGCAGTTACGGGCCTCAAGAGACCCAGTACTTC. Its translation: CASSYGPQETQYF.

This chain connects TRBV5-1 to TRBJ2-4, with a tentative D call TRBD1 (6 bases). V lost 4 bases and J 0 bases, leaving 14 bases between the germline ends. The CDR3 length is 16 residues. Germline CDR1 is SGHRS and CDR2 is YFSETQ. This CDR3 reads CASSPGQTLAKNIQYF. In nucleotides, the CDR3 is TGCGCCAGCAGCCCAGGACAGACTTTAGCCAAAAACATTCAGTACTTC.

The genes are TRBV5-6 and TRBJ2-3; no firm D call. Trimming shortened V by 4 bases and J by 1 base, and 16 bases separated the two germline ends. This CDR3 has 16 residues. Germline CDR1 is SGHDT and CDR2 is YYEEEE. CDR3 nucleotides: TGTGCCAGCAGCCCACAACTCGAAAGGGGCACAGATACGCAGTATTTT. Protein sequence: CASSPQLERGTDTQYF.

In its sample, this clone was seen once. The rearrangement links TRBV7-2 to TRBJ1-1; 8 positions agree with TRBD1. CDR3 length: 16 amino acids. With 4 bases clipped from V and 6 bases from J, the junction kept 13 bases outside the gene matches. From germline, CDR1 is SGHTA and CDR2 FQGNSA. This CDR3 reads CASSSGTGRGLAEAFF. The CDR3 DNA reads as TGTGCCAGCAGCTCCGGGACAGGACGGGGTCTCGCTGAAGCTTTCTTT.

V and J are TRBV5-1 and TRBJ1-3; 11 bases are a match to TRBD1. From germline, CDR1 is SGHRS and CDR2 YFSETQ. V shed 4 bases, J shed 0 bases, and the junction held 6 bases outside the gene matches. The CDR3 spans 17 residues. The CDR3, as DNA: TGCGCCAGCAGCACTCTTGGACAGGGGGCCTCTGGAAACACCATATATTTT. It encodes CASSTLGQGASGNTIYF.

This sequence joins TRBV25-1 and TRBJ2-2; TRBD1 matches at 12 bases. V shed 6 bases and J 1 base; nucleotides not matched to a gene: 6. The germline CDR1 and CDR2 sequences are MGHDK and SYGVNS. The CDR3 is made up of 17 amino acids. CDR3 bases: TGTGCCAGCAGAGGGACAGGGGGCTCTCAGAACACCGGGGAGCTGTTTTTT. Its protein product is CASRGTGGSQNTGELFF.

The J gene is TRBJ1-3, the V gene TRBV5-1; D may be TRBD1 (5 bases). Trimming took 0 bases from V and 13 from J, leaving 14 bases between them. The CDR3 loop spans 13 amino acids. Germline CDR1 reads SGHRS; CDR2 reads YFSETQ. The CDR3 protein is CASSLAQDDRIYF. The CDR3 DNA is TGCGCCAGCAGCTTGGCACAGGACGATAGGATATATTTT.